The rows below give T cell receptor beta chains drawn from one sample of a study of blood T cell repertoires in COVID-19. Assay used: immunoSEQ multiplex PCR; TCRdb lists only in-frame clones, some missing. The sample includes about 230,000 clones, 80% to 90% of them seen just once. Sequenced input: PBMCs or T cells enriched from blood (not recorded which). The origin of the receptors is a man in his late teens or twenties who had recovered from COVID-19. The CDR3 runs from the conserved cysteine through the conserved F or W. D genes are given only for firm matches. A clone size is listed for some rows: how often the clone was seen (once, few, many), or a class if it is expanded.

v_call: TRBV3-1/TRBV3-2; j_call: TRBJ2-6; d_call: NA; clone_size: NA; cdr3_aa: CASSQETAGRPSSGANVLTF; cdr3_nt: TGTGCCAGCAGCCAAGAAACGGCGGGACGCCCAAGCTCTGGGGCCAACGTCCTGACTTTC
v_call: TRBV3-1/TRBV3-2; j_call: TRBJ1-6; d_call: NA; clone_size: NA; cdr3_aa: CASSNGHNNSPLHF; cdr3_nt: TGTGCCAGCAGCAACGGACACAATAATTCACCCCTCCACTTT
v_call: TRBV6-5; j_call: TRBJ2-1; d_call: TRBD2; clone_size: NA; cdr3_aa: CASRGGADNYNEQFF; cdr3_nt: TGTGCCAGTCGGGGGGGGGCAGACAACTACAATGAGCAGTTCTTC
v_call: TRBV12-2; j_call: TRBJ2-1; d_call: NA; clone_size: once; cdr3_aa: CASRFPPTSGGARRSREQFF; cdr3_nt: TGTGCAAGTCGCTTCCCTCCGACTAGCGGGGGGGCCAGGAGAAGTCGGGAGCAGTTCTTC
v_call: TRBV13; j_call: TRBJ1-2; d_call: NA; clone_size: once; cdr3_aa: CASSTLSGANDYGYTF; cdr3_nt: TGTGCCAGCAGCACGCTTAGCGGGGCCAACGACTATGGCTACACCTTC
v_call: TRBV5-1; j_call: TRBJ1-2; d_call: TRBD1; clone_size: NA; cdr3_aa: CASSVTGGNYGYTF; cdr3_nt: TGCGCCAGCAGCGTGACAGGGGGTAACTATGGCTACACCTTC
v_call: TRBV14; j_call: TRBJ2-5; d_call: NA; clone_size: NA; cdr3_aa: CASSQVSEPQYF; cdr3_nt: TGTGCCAGCAGCCAAGTCTCCGAGCCCCAGTACTTC
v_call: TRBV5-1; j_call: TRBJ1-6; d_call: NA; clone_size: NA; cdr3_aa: CASSLAVSYNSPLHF; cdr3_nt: TGCGCCAGCAGCTTGGCGGTTTCCTATAATTCACCCCTCCACTTT
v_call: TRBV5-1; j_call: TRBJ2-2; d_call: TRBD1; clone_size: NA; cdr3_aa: CASSPDQGALTGELFF; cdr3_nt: TGCGCCAGCAGCCCGGACCAGGGGGCTCTAACCGGGGAGCTGTTTTTT
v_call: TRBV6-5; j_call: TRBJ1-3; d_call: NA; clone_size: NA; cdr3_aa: CASSRQISGNTIYF; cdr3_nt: TGTGCCAGCAGCAGACAGATCTCTGGAAACACCATATATTTT
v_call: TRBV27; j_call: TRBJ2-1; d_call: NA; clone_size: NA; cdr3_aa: CASSLRRHIDNEQFF; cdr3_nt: TGTGCCAGCAGTTTAAGGCGGCACATAGACAATGAGCAGTTCTTC
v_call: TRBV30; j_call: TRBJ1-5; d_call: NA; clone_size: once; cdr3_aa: CAWGQGVHNQPQHF; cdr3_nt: TGTGCCTGGGGGCAGGGTGTCCACAATCAGCCCCAGCATTTT
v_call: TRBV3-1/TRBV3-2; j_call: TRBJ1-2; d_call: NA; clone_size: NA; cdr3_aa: CASSQASGFIYGYTF; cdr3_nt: TGTGCCAGCAGCCAAGCTTCAGGGTTTATCTATGGCTACACCTTC
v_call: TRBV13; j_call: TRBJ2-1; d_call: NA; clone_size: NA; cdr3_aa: CASSTAPGGSSYNEQFF; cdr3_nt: TGTGCCAGCAGCACCGCTCCTGGGGGGAGCTCCTACAATGAGCAGTTCTTC
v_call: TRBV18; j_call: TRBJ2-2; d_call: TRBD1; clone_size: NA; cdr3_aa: CASSPRQGADTGELFF; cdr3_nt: TGTGCCAGCTCACCACGTCAGGGGGCCGACACCGGGGAGCTGTTTTTT
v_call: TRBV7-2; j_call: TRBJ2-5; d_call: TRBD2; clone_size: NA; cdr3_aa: CASNLGLAGDETQYF; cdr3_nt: TGTGCCAGCAACTTAGGACTAGCGGGGGATGAGACCCAGTACTTC
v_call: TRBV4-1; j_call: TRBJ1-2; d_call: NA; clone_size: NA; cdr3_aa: CASSQAEILMGYTF; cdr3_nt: TGCGCCAGCAGCCAGGCGGAAATTTTAATGGGCTACACCTTC
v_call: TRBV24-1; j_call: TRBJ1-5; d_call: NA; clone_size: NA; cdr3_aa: CATSDLDARREGQPQHF; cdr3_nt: TGTGCCACCAGTGATTTGGATGCGCGCAGGGAGGGTCAGCCCCAGCATTTT
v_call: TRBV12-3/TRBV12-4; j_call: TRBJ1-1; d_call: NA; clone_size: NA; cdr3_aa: CASGQTTEAFF; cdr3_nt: TGTGCCAGCGGACAAACAACTGAAGCTTTCTTT
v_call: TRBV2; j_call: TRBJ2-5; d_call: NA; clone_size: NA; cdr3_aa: CASSLQETQYF; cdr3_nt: TGTGCCAGCAGCCTCCAAGAGACCCAGTACTTC
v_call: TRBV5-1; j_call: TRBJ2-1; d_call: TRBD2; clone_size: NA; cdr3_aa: CASSSVSSGTYEQFF; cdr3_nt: TGCGCCAGCAGCAGCGTGAGTAGCGGGACATATGAGCAGTTCTTC
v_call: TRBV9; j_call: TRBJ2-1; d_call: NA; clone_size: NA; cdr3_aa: CASSTRLVNEQFF; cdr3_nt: TGTGCCAGCAGCACCCGACTAGTTAATGAGCAGTTCTTC
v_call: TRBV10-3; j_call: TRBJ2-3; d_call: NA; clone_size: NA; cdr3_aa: CAIRIGASTDTQYF; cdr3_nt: TGTGCCATCAGGATAGGGGCTAGCACAGATACGCAGTATTTT
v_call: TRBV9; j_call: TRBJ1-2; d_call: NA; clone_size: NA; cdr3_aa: CASSVGTTDNYGYTF; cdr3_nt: TGTGCCAGCAGCGTAGGGACAACTGACAACTATGGCTACACCTTC
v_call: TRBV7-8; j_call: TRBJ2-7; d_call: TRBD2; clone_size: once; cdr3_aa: CASSAPSGSRYEQYF; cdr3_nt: TGTGCCAGCAGCGCACCTAGCGGGAGTCGTTACGAGCAGTACTTC
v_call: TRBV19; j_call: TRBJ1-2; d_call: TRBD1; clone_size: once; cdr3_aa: CASNRGLANYGYTF; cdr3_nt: TGTGCCAGTAACAGGGGGCTAGCTAACTATGGCTACACCTTC
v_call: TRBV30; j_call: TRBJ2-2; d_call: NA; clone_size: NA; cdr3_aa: CAWSVSWAGVSGELFF; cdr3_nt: TGTGCCTGGAGTGTATCGTGGGCTGGTGTGAGCGGGGAGCTGTTTTTT
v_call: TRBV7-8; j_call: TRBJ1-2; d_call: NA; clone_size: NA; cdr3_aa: CASSPGIDGYTF; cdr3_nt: TGTGCCAGCAGCCCAGGGATCGATGGCTACACCTTC
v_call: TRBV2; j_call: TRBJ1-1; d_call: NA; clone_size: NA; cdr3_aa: CASSEGGGDTEAFF; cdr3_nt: TGTGCCAGCAGTGAGGGGGGAGGGGACACTGAAGCTTTCTTT
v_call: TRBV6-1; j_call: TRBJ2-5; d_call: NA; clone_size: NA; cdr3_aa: CASSEEAAYQETQYF; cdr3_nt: TGTGCCAGCAGTGAAGAAGCGGCTTACCAAGAGACCCAGTACTTC
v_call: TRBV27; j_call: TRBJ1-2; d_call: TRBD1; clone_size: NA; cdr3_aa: CASSSGQGAIYGYTF; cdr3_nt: TGTGCCAGCAGTAGCGGACAGGGGGCTATCTATGGCTACACCTTC
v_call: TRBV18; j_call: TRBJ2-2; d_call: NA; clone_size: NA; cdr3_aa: CASSPTYKGGNTGELFF; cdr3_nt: TGTGCCAGCTCACCGACATACAAAGGGGGAAACACCGGGGAGCTGTTTTTT
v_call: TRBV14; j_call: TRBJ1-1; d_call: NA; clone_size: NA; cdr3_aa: CASSQERSMNTEAFF; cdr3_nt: TGTGCCAGCAGCCAAGAGCGGAGCATGAACACTGAAGCTTTCTTT
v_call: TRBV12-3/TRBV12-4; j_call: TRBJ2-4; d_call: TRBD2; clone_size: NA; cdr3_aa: CATAGLAKNIQYF; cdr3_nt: TGTGCCACAGCGGGGCTAGCCAAAAACATTCAGTACTTC
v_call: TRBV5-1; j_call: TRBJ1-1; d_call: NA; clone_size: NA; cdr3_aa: CASSSQSGVNTEAFF; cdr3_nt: TGCGCCAGCAGCTCACAGTCGGGGGTAAACACTGAAGCTTTCTTT
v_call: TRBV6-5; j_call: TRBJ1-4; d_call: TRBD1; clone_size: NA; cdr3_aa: CASSTWTGGHEKLFF; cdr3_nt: TGTGCCAGCAGTACTTGGACAGGGGGCCATGAAAAACTGTTTTTT